The 30 T cell receptor beta chains in this list originate from one sample, sequenced in a study of shared clonotypes between healthy human individuals (dated by TCRdb to about 2020). CD8 naive samples were CD45RO-negative cells positively selected for CCR7, giving a CD45RA+CCR7+ population that excluded TemRA cells. Library generation was performed with the immunoSEQ multiplex PCR assay. Entries here come from immuneACCESS through TCRdb and include only in-frame sequences with V and J called. Some clones fail to appear in such tables; in the studies checked, an unresolved V gene covers under half of the shortfall, and the cause of the remainder is unknown. The sample table holds some 740,000 clones, of which 92% were seen once. 24% of the sample lies in the top ten. The sequencing input was naive CD8+ T cells sorted from blood. The cell subset or site label corresponds to: CD45RA+CCR7+. The receptors originated from a man aged 25 to 45 in good health.

The V call is TRBV4-1, the J call TRBJ2-5; 7 bases align to TRBD2. J lost 7 bases, V lost 1 base, and 9 bases had no gene match. Germline assignment: CDR1 MGHRA and CDR2 YSYEKL. The CDR3 is 15 amino acids. The CDR3 DNA follows: TGCGCCAGCAGCCAAGGTTTTTCAGCGGGAAGGACCCAGTACTTC. Amino acids: CASSQGFSAGRTQYF.

The J gene is TRBJ2-5, the V gene TRBV10-3; D is unclear. This CDR3 has 16 amino acids. The V gene lost 0 bases and the J gene lost 2 bases, with 13 bases spanning the gap. Germline lookup yields CDR1 ENHRY and CDR2 SYGVKD. CDR3 amino acids: CAISESLDGGQETQYF. As DNA, the CDR3 is TGTGCCATCAGTGAGTCCTTAGACGGCGGTCAAGAGACCCAGTACTTC.

The chain links TRBV25-1 to TRBJ2-3; weak D call: TRBD2 (5 bases). Trimming took 1 base from V and 11 from J, leaving 13 bases between them. The CDR3 is 13 residues long. CDR1 and CDR2 from the germline V gene are MGHDK and SYGVNS. The CDR3 sequence is CASSESPYREQYF. The CDR3 nucleotides are TGTGCCAGCAGTGAATCCCCGTACCGGGAGCAGTATTTT.

The V call is TRBV28, the J call TRBJ2-3; the D gene could be TRBD1 or TRBD2 (6 bases each). From germline, CDR1 is MDHEN and CDR2 SYDVKM. With 7 bases removed from V and 3 bases from J, the gap between germline ends came to 14 bases. The CDR3 contains 14 residues. CDR3 nucleotide sequence: TGTGCCAGCAACTCACGGGGGCTTACAGATACGCAGTATTTT. Amino acid sequence: CASNSRGLTDTQYF. The variable domain in full, completed from reference TRBV28 and TRBJ2-3, reads DVKVTQSSRYLVKRTGEKVFLECVQDMDHENMFWYRQDPGLGLRLIYFSYDVKMKEKGDIPEGYSVSREKKERFSLILESASTNQTSMYLCASNSRGLTDTQYFGPGTRLTVL.

This rearrangement joins TRBV7-2 to TRBJ1-2; D unclear. With 6 bases removed from V and 8 bases from J, the gap between germline ends came to 16 bases. The CDR3 totals 13 residues. Germline loops: CDR1 SGHTA, CDR2 FQGNSA. The CDR3 DNA follows: TGTGCCAGCAGTCCTTTAACTCAAGGGGGCTACACCTTC. Its protein is CASSPLTQGGYTF. Complete variable domain (other parts from reference TRBV7-2 and TRBJ1-2): GAGVSQSPSNKVTEKGKDVELRCDPISGHTALYWYRQSLGQGLEFLIYFQGNSAPDKSGLPSDRFSAERTGGSVSTLTIQRTQQEDSAVYLCASSPLTQGGYTFGSGTRLTVV.

The rearrangement links TRBV18 to TRBJ2-2, with 7 bases matching TRBD2. Germline assignment: CDR1 KGHSH and CDR2 LQKENI. CDR3 length: 16 amino acids. J gave up 6 bases and V 1 base, and 8 bases lay outside the gene matches. The CDR3 reads CASSPLFGRGSGELFF. For the CDR3, the DNA is TGTGCCAGCTCACCACTCTTCGGGCGGGGGTCCGGGGAGCTGTTTTTT.

The V call is TRBV28, the J call TRBJ1-5, with 7 bases lining up with TRBD1. The CDR3 sequence is 14 residues long. The trim removed 10 bases at V and 1 base at J, leaving 7 bases unmatched. The V gene's germline CDR1 is MDHEN and CDR2 SYDVKM. The CDR3 DNA reads as TGTGCCATCGGGACAGCGGGAAGCAATCAGCCCCAGCATTTT. It specifies CAIGTAGSNQPQHF.

This clone was seen only once. V is TRBV7-9 and J is TRBJ2-7, with 9 bases matching TRBD1. Germline V gene lookup returns CDR1 SEHNR and CDR2 FQNEAQ (reference sequence). The J segment lost 4 bases and the V segment lost 2 bases, leaving 9 bases of the junction unmatched. This CDR3 contains 16 residues. CDR3 sequence (DNA): TGTGCCAGCAGCTTAAATCCGGGACAGGGAGCTTACGAGCAGTACTTC. Protein: CASSLNPGQGAYEQYF.

This rearrangement joins TRBV7-2 to TRBJ2-5; 9 bases align to TRBD2. Germline CDR1 SGHTA, CDR2 FQGNSA. The J segment lost 5 bases and the V segment lost 5 bases, leaving 12 bases of the junction unmatched. This CDR3 region has 16 residues. As DNA, the CDR3 is TGTGCCAGCAGCCCGGGACTAGCAGCAATAGGGGAGACCCAGTACTTC. It is translated as CASSPGLAAIGETQYF.

This clone was observed a single time. For the CDR3, the DNA is TGCAGCGTTGAAAGGAGGGGCAGCGCTCACTATGGCTACACCTTC. The encoded protein is CSVERRGSAHYGYTF. The chain joins TRBV29-1 to TRBJ1-2, with D possibly being TRBD1 (5 bases). The CDR3 totals 15 residues. Between the trimmed V and J ends, which lost 2 bases and 3 bases, there was a span of 16 bases. CDR1 and CDR2 (germline): SQVTM, ANQGSEA.

A single count supports this clone. The rearrangement uses TRBV10-2 and TRBJ2-7; 8 positions agree with TRBD2. In germline, CDR1 is WSHSY, CDR2 SAAADI. The J segment lost 3 bases and the V segment lost 3 bases, leaving 7 bases of the junction unmatched. The CDR3 has 15 amino acids. As DNA, the CDR3 is TGCGCCAGCAGTGAATCAGCGGGAGACCACTACGAGCAGTACTTC. Its protein product is CASSESAGDHYEQYF.

This chain joins TRBV14 and TRBJ1-1, with 8 nucleotides matching TRBD1. The CDR3 sequence is 16 residues long. CDR1 SGHDN and CDR2 FVKESK come from the germline V gene. J gave up 0 bases and V 4 bases, and 7 bases lay outside the gene matches. The DNA for the CDR3 is TGTGCCAGCAGCCCTCTTTCGGACAGGGTGAACACTGAAGCTTTCTTT. Translating it yields CASSPLSDRVNTEAFF.

V usage is TRBV5-4 and J usage is TRBJ2-7, with D perhaps TRBD1 (5 bases). The CDR3 spans 13 residues. Per the germline V gene, CDR1 is SGHNT and CDR2 is YYREEE (reference sequence). The germline V and J ends were trimmed by 4 bases and 4 bases, with 12 bases remaining between them. The CDR3 DNA sequence: TGTGCCAGCAGCAGGGGCGACTCGTACGAGCAGTACTTC. This translates into CASSRGDSYEQYF.

The chain uses TRBV7-3 and TRBJ2-3, with D unresolved. CDR1 is SGHTA, CDR2 FQGTGA, per germline. The CDR3 consists of 15 residues. V was clipped by 5 bases and J by 0 bases, with 12 bases between them. In nucleotides, the CDR3 is TGTGCCAGCAGCACGACTGGCAGTAGCACAGATACGCAGTATTTT. Its translation is CASSTTGSSTDTQYF. The full variable domain, in which reference TRBV7-3 and TRBJ2-3 provide the parts outside the CDR3, is GAGVSQTPSNKVTEKGKYVELRCDPISGHTALYWYRQSLGQGPEFLIYFQGTGAADDSGLPNDRFFAVRPEGSVSTLKIQRTERGDSAVYLCASSTTGSSTDTQYFGPGTRLTVL.

V is TRBV9 and J is TRBJ2-1, with D possibly TRBD2 on 7 matching bases. Germline V gene lookup returns CDR1 SGDLS and CDR2 YYNGEE. The V and J ends lost 4 bases and 8 bases respectively, with 16 bases between them. The CDR3 length is 14 residues. The CDR3 reads CASSPRGGRDEQFF. The CDR3 DNA reads TGTGCCAGCAGCCCGAGGGGGGGTAGGGATGAGCAGTTCTTC.

The chain has TRBV10-3 and TRBJ1-2; D perhaps matches TRBD1 (5 bases). CDR1 is ENHRY and CDR2 is SYGVKD in the germline V gene. The CDR3 consists of 15 residues. V was trimmed by 0 bases and J by 5 bases, leaving 13 bases between them. CDR3 in amino acids: CAISESHSSGYGYTF. The CDR3 DNA reads TGTGCCATCAGTGAGTCCCACTCTTCAGGGTATGGCTACACCTTC.

Concerning this clone: The junction shows a germline mismatch at one end, possibly a read error. The V gene is TRBV7-9, the J gene TRBJ2-1; D tentatively fits TRBD1 or TRBD2 (5 bases each). Germline V gene lookup returns CDR1 SEHNR and CDR2 FQNEAQ (reference sequence). The CDR3 runs to 14 residues. CDR3 loop: CASSLDGTDNGQFF. The CDR3 nucleotides read TGTGCCAGCAGCTTAGACGGGACGGACAATGGGCAGTTCTTC.

J is TRBJ1-4 and V is TRBV9; D remains ambiguous. The CDR3 totals 13 residues. The germline V gene encodes CDR1 SGDLS and CDR2 YYNGEE. V lost 3 bases, J lost 5 bases, and 8 bases lay in between. As DNA, the CDR3 is TGTGCCAGCAGCGATGAACAGAATGAAAAACTGTTTTTT. It is translated as CASSDEQNEKLFF.

This chain joins TRBV5-6 and TRBJ2-3; TRBD2 aligns across 10 bases. This CDR3 has 17 amino acids. J lost 5 bases, V lost 3 bases, and 12 bases had no gene match. Germline V gene lookup returns CDR1 SGHDT and CDR2 YYEEEE. This CDR3 is CASSSTSGLYRGDTQYF. CDR3 sequence (DNA): TGTGCCAGCAGCTCGACTAGCGGGCTTTACCGGGGAGATACGCAGTATTTT.

Only one count was recorded for this clone. The V gene is TRBV5-1, the J gene TRBJ1-5; TRBD1 aligns across 8 bases. CDR1 SGHRS and CDR2 YFSETQ come from the germline V gene. Trimming removed 4 bases from V and 11 bases from J; junction bases left unmatched: 8. The CDR3 totals 13 residues. CDR3 loop: CASSDGQGGAQHF. The DNA of the CDR3 is TGCGCCAGCAGCGATGGACAGGGTGGGGCCCAGCATTTT.

The rearrangement joins TRBV11-3 to TRBJ2-1; D unclear. The CDR3 sequence is 12 residues long. Germline V lookup: CDR1 SGHNT, CDR2 YENEEA. The ends were cut back, 4 bases at V and 3 bases at J, with 4 bases in the middle. The CDR3 reads CASSSNYNEQFF. The DNA for the CDR3 is TGTGCCAGCAGCTCCAACTACAATGAGCAGTTCTTC.

The genes are TRBV4-1 and TRBJ2-5; D call uncertain. Germline CDR1 and CDR2: MGHRA and YSYEKL. This CDR3 has 14 amino acids. Trimming pared 2 bases from V and 3 bases from J, leaving 10 bases between. The CDR3: CASSQLVPEETQYF. CDR3 coding DNA: TGCGCCAGCAGCCAACTAGTGCCGGAAGAGACCCAGTACTTC.

The J gene is TRBJ2-5, the V gene TRBV10-3, with D hard to call. The V gene lost 2 bases and the J gene lost 1 base, with 5 bases spanning the gap. There are 13 residues in the CDR3. Germline values: CDR1 ENHRY, CDR2 SYGVKD. CDR3 in DNA: TGTGCCATCAGTGAGGCTGGCCAAGAGACCCAGTACTTC. It specifies CAISEAGQETQYF.

This chain joins TRBV29-1 and TRBJ2-5; 8 bases match TRBD1. The CDR3 is made up of 16 amino acids. V trimming: 4 bases; J trimming: 5 bases; junction bases outside the gene matches: 15. Germline-derived CDR1 and CDR2 are SQVTM and ANQGSEA. The CDR3 nucleotides are TGCAGCGTTGCTTGGGGTCGGACAGGGAGGTCGGAGACCCAGTACTTC. Protein sequence: CSVAWGRTGRSETQYF.

This chain joins TRBV6-5 and TRBJ1-2; unclear D gene. V was clipped by 5 bases and J by 2 bases, with 9 bases between them. The germline V gene has CDR1 MNHEY and CDR2 SVGAGI. The CDR3 has 13 amino acids. As DNA, the CDR3 is TGTGCCAGCAGTGACGGATTAAACTATGGCTACACCTTC. Amino acid sequence: CASSDGLNYGYTF.

CDR3: CASSLLLREGLGNEQFF. DNA of the CDR3: TGTGCCAGCAGCTTATTACTACGGGAGGGCCTGGGGAATGAGCAGTTCTTC. The chain uses TRBV7-9 and TRBJ2-1; TRBD2 matches at 8 bases. The CDR3 has 17 residues. Germline CDR1 SEHNR, CDR2 FQNEAQ (reference sequence). The V gene end was trimmed by 2 bases and the J gene end by 7 bases; junction bases not matched to a gene: 13.

The chain is built from TRBV4-1 and TRBJ2-4, with TRBD1 as a possible D gene (5 bases). The V end was cut by 1 base, the J end by 2 bases, with 12 bases between. CDR3 length: 16 amino acids. The germline V gene has CDR1 MGHRA and CDR2 YSYEKL. Written as DNA, the CDR3 is TGCGCCAGCAGCCAAGCGAAGGGGTCGTCCAAAAACATTCAGTACTTC. Translation gives CASSQAKGSSKNIQYF.

The rearrangement uses TRBV27 and TRBJ2-3, with 8 bases that match TRBD1. From germline, CDR1 is MNHEY and CDR2 SMNVEV (reference sequence). This CDR3 spans 15 amino acids. V shed 7 bases, J shed 3 bases, and the junction held 9 bases outside the gene matches. CDR3 sequence reads: CASIRNRGATDTQYF. The CDR3 bases are TGTGCCAGCATACGAAACAGGGGGGCAACAGATACGCAGTATTTT.

CDR3 in amino acids: CASSRLVAGSAGEQFF. The CDR3 coding sequence is TGTGCCAGCAGCCGGCTGGTAGCGGGAAGTGCCGGTGAGCAGTTCTTC. V and J are TRBV5-5 and TRBJ2-1, with TRBD2 matching over 8 bases. Germline V lookup: CDR1 SGHKS, CDR2 YYEKEE (reference sequence). J lost 9 bases, V lost 4 bases, and 15 bases had no gene match. The CDR3 loop spans 16 amino acids. The full variable domain, rest sourced from reference TRBV5-5 and TRBJ2-1, is DAGVTQSPTHLIKTRGQQVTLRCSPISGHKSVSWYQQVLGQGPQFIFQYYEKEERGRGNFPDRFSARQFPNYSSELNVNALLLGDSALYLCASSRLVAGSAGEQFFGPGTRLTVL.

The chain couples TRBV11-2 to TRBJ1-1; D remains ambiguous. This CDR3 is built from 16 residues. The germline gives CDR1 SGHAT, CDR2 FQNNGV. Trimming removed 5 bases from V and 5 bases from J, with 21 bases in between. The chain's CDR3 is CASSPPDVGGWTEAFF. The DNA for the CDR3 is TGTGCCAGCAGCCCCCCTGACGTGGGAGGTTGGACTGAAGCTTTCTTT.